Presented here are 23 T cell receptor beta chains from one specimen sequenced in a study of shared clonotypes between healthy human individuals. Produced via immunoSEQ multiplex PCR; TCRdb's table is partial and in-frame only. The sample lists roughly 650,000 clones, about 96% seen once, with less than 0.12% in the top ten. Naive CD8 cells lacked CD45RO and underwent positive selection for CCR7, leaving out terminally differentiated effector memory CD45RA+ cells. Specimen: naive CD8+ T cells sorted from blood. These receptor sequences come from a young woman in good health.

The V call is TRBV7-8, the J call TRBJ2-3; tentatively, D is TRBD1 (6 bases). This CDR3 spans 13 amino acids. Germline V gives CDR1 SGHVS, CDR2 FQNEAQ. Trimming took off 6 bases at V and 2 bases at J, with 9 bases between the two ends. This CDR3 reads CASRDSDTDTQYF. For the CDR3, the DNA is TGTGCCAGCAGGGACAGCGACACAGATACGCAGTATTTT.

The V and J genes are TRBV4-2 and TRBJ2-1, with no clear D. The CDR3 runs 16 residues. Germline-derived CDR1 and CDR2 are LGHNA and YNFKEQ. V was cut by 0 bases and J by 1 base, with 10 bases left in between. CDR3 loop: CASSQDPPSSYNEQFF. The CDR3 DNA is TGTGCCAGCAGCCAAGATCCCCCTTCATCCTACAATGAGCAGTTCTTC.

V gene TRBV4-1 combines with J gene TRBJ1-5; 9 nucleotides line up with TRBD1. From germline, CDR1 is MGHRA and CDR2 YSYEKL. The V segment lost 4 bases and the J segment 4 bases; nucleotides outside the gene matches: 8. The CDR3 has 16 residues. CDR3: CASSPRDRDLNQPQHF. CDR3 DNA: TGCGCCAGCAGCCCCCGGGACAGGGATCTTAATCAGCCCCAGCATTTT.

The V call is TRBV7-9, the J call TRBJ1-4; unclear D gene. The CDR3 runs to 15 residues. V dropped 5 bases and J dropped 0 bases, with 10 bases sitting between them. Germline loops: CDR1 SEHNR, CDR2 FQNEAQ (reference sequence). The CDR3 nucleotides are TGTGCCAGCAGCCCTCTTCAGACAACTAATGAAAAACTGTTTTTT. This codes for CASSPLQTTNEKLFF.

J is TRBJ2-7 and V is TRBV7-9; 10 nucleotides agree with TRBD1. Unmatched junction bases numbered 3, after V lost 1 base and J lost 6 bases. CDR1 and CDR2 (germline): SEHNR, FQNEAQ (reference sequence). The CDR3 length is 14 residues. The CDR3, as DNA: TGTGCCAGCAGCTTAGTTGGGACAGGGGCCGAGCAGTACTTC. Amino acids: CASSLVGTGAEQYF.

The chain is built from TRBV29-1 and TRBJ2-6, with no clear D. The V and J ends lost 7 bases and 1 base respectively, with 17 bases between them. The CDR3 is made up of 16 amino acids. Germline lookup yields CDR1 SQVTM and CDR2 ANQGSEA. CDR3 coding DNA: TGCAGCGCTCAAACCCCGCCCGGTTCTGGGGCCAACGTCCTGACTTTC. Amino acid sequence: CSAQTPPGSGANVLTF.

This sequence joins TRBV19 and TRBJ2-3; 15 positions match TRBD2. After removal of 6 bases from V and 4 bases from J, the junction contained 2 bases not matched to a gene. Germline CDR1 reads LNHDA; CDR2 reads SQIVND (reference sequence). The length of the CDR3 is 15 residues. The CDR3 DNA is TGTGCCAGTAGGGGACTAGCGGGAGGCCCAGATACGCAGTATTTT. Translation: CASRGLAGGPDTQYF.

The chain employs TRBV28 and TRBJ1-2, with D perhaps TRBD1 (5 bases). Germline CDR1 is MDHEN and CDR2 is SYDVKM. V gave up 3 bases and J gave up 4 bases, with 9 bases separating them. This CDR3 contains 13 residues. CDR3: CASSLAGLYGYTF. The CDR3 DNA is TGTGCCAGCAGTTTGGCGGGGCTCTATGGCTACACCTTC.

CDR3 in amino acids: CASGSSGRSEQYF. CDR3 coding DNA: TGTGCCAGCGGTTCTAGCGGGAGGAGCGAGCAGTACTTC. V is TRBV25-1 and J is TRBJ2-5; 11 bases are a match to TRBD2. Near its end, the DNA agrees better with TRBJ2-7, so the J call may be wrong. From germline, CDR1 is MGHDK and CDR2 SYGVNS. The CDR3 length is 13 residues.

V and J are TRBV11-2 and TRBJ2-7; 11 bases match TRBD2. The end of the DNA aligns better with TRBJ2-1, so the J call may be wrong. This CDR3 contains 18 residues. The germline CDR1 and CDR2 sequences are SGHAT and FQNNGV. CDR3 DNA sequence: TGTGCCAGCAGCCTACTAGCGGGGGACCCCGGCCCCTACAATGAGCAGTTCTTC. Encoded protein: CASSLLAGDPGPYNEQFF.

The V gene is TRBV11-1, the J gene TRBJ2-1, with TRBD2 matching over 13 bases. V trimming: 4 bases; J trimming: 6 bases; junction bases outside the gene matches: 9. Germline values: CDR1 SGHAT, CDR2 FQDESV (reference sequence). The CDR3 loop spans 17 amino acids. CDR3 in DNA: TGTGCCAGCAGCTCGGCCGAACTAGCGGGAGGGCCCAATGAGCAGTTCTTC. It codes for CASSSAELAGGPNEQFF.

This clone has a single count. The chain couples TRBV9 to TRBJ2-3, with 10 bases fitting TRBD1. CDR3 length equals 16 residues. Germline-derived CDR1 and CDR2 are SGDLS and YYNGEE. Trimming cost V 3 bases and J 6 bases; bases outside gene matches: 10. CDR3 nucleotide sequence: TGTGCCAGCAGCGACAGACAGGGGGCGCATCTGGATACGCAGTATTTT. Translating gives CASSDRQGAHLDTQYF.

V and J are TRBV28 and TRBJ2-7, with no clear D. This CDR3 contains 14 residues. Trimming pared 4 bases from V and 2 bases from J, leaving 12 bases between. Germline V lookup: CDR1 MDHEN, CDR2 SYDVKM. CDR3 in DNA: TGTGCCAGCAGTTACTCGGGTCTGGCCTACGAGCAGTACTTC. Protein product: CASSYSGLAYEQYF.

This CDR3 is CASSFGVGSSYEQYF. The CDR3 DNA reads TGTGCCAGCAGTTTTGGGGTGGGCAGCTCCTACGAGCAGTACTTC. J is TRBJ2-5 and V is TRBV27; D is unresolved. The J call may be in error: the DNA end matches TRBJ2-7 better. Germline loops: CDR1 MNHEY, CDR2 SMNVEV (reference sequence). The CDR3 is made up of 15 amino acids.

The chain carries TRBV29-1 and TRBJ2-4; D remains ambiguous. The germline V and J ends were trimmed by 4 bases and 2 bases, with 9 bases remaining between them. Germline CDR1 is SQVTM and CDR2 is ANQGSEA. The CDR3 contains 13 residues. This chain's CDR3 is CSVVSQSKNIQYF. The CDR3 DNA is TGCAGCGTTGTGAGCCAGTCCAAAAACATTCAGTACTTC.

CDR3 sequence (DNA): TGTGCCAGCAGTACCCGCACTGAAGCTTTCTTT. Its protein is CASSTRTEAFF. V gene TRBV28 combines with J gene TRBJ1-1, with D unclear. V lost 5 bases, J lost 4 bases, and 5 bases lay in between. From germline, CDR1 is MDHEN and CDR2 SYDVKM. The CDR3 is 11 amino acids. Together with reference TRBV28 and TRBJ1-1, the CDR3 gives the full variable domain: DVKVTQSSRYLVKRTGEKVFLECVQDMDHENMFWYRQDPGLGLRLIYFSYDVKMKEKGDIPEGYSVSREKKERFSLILESASTNQTSMYLCASSTRTEAFFGQGTRLTVV.

This rearrangement joins TRBV9 to TRBJ2-7; D perhaps matches TRBD2 (7 bases). The CDR3 contains 15 residues. Trimming removed 6 bases at V and 3 bases at J, with 19 bases between. Germline-derived CDR1 and CDR2 are SGDLS and YYNGEE. The CDR3 region is CASNGGGTLNYEQYF. The CDR3 nucleotides are TGTGCCAGCAATGGGGGAGGGACACTAAACTACGAGCAGTACTTC.

This rearrangement joins TRBV28 to TRBJ2-7; 10 bases match TRBD2. There are 15 residues in the CDR3. The germline gives CDR1 MDHEN, CDR2 SYDVKM. The V and J ends lost 3 bases and 1 base, in that order; junction bases with no gene match: 3. The CDR3 loop reads CASSFSTSGSYEQYF. CDR3 nucleotides: TGTGCCAGCAGTTTCTCGACTAGCGGGTCCTACGAGCAGTACTTC.

This clone was seen once. The chain is built from TRBV6-1 and TRBJ1-1, with D uncertain. Trimming pared 2 bases from V and 1 base from J, leaving 11 bases between. Germline V gene sequence: CDR1 MNHNS, CDR2 SASEGT. This CDR3 comprises 15 residues. The CDR3 protein is CASSETTLANTEAFF. DNA for the CDR3: TGTGCCAGCAGTGAAACGACCCTAGCGAACACTGAAGCTTTCTTT.

This chain joins TRBV7-6 and TRBJ2-3, with 8 bases fitting TRBD2. J gave up 0 bases and V 5 bases, and 4 bases lay outside the gene matches. Germline CDR1 reads SGHVS; CDR2 reads FNYEAQ. The CDR3 runs 15 residues. CDR3 residues: CASSPLAVSTDTQYF. The CDR3, as DNA: TGTGCCAGCAGCCCACTAGCGGTTAGCACAGATACGCAGTATTTT. Complete variable domain (other parts from reference TRBV7-6 and TRBJ2-3): GAGVSQSPRYKVTKRGQDVALRCDPISGHVSLYWYRQALGQGPEFLTYFNYEAQQDKSGLPNDRFSAERPEGSISTLTIQRTEQRDSAMYRCASSPLAVSTDTQYFGPGTRLTVL.

This chain joins TRBV4-1 and TRBJ2-1; the D is unclear. The length of the CDR3 is 14 residues. V lost 8 bases and J 0 bases, leaving 11 bases between the germline ends. The germline V gene has CDR1 MGHRA and CDR2 YSYEKL. The CDR3: CASSRTVSYNEQFF. CDR3 bases: TGCGCCAGCTCGAGGACGGTCTCCTACAATGAGCAGTTCTTC.

The rearrangement links TRBV7-9 to TRBJ1-2, with D unclear. The CDR3 runs 12 residues. The germline V gene encodes CDR1 SEHNR and CDR2 FQNEAQ (reference sequence). The V gene lost 5 bases and the J gene lost 7 bases, with 11 bases spanning the gap. CDR3 in DNA: TGTGCCAGCAGCCTTGGATTATTTGGCTACACCTTC. This gives the protein CASSLGLFGYTF.

The chain is built from TRBV7-9 and TRBJ1-2; no clear D. Germline values: CDR1 SEHNR, CDR2 FQNEAQ (reference sequence). This CDR3 comprises 13 residues. Trimming left V 7 bases short and J 4 bases short, with 13 bases between. CDR3 bases: TGTGCCAGCACCCACGGAGGAGTCTATGGCTACACCTTC. Translating gives CASTHGGVYGYTF.